The entry below describes one T cell receptor beta chain. The target antigen is unknown. Treatment given: roughly 10-day PBMC culture with coronavirus spike peptide pools or control peptides (ViraFEST assay). Peptide pools at 8.5 to 10 ug/ml stimulated two million PBMCs per well with 10 IU/ml IL-2. The Oncomine TCR Beta short-read assay was applied to DNA of cultured CD4+ T cells. Extraction of genomic DNA was performed on cultured CD4+ T cells. TCRdb used MiXCR to reprocess the PCR reads, holding one entry per CDR3 protein. The table shows 10,000 to 15,000 distinct CDR3 sequences, with roughly 43% occurring only once. The germline V gene has CDR1 SGHTA and CDR2 FQGTGA. CDR3 length: 16 amino acids. The trim removed 1 base at V and 5 bases at J, leaving 9 bases unmatched. This specimen belongs to a study of vaccination and CD4 T cells after COVID-19. Study in general: The convalescents were made up of six males and four females, two of whom were Hispanic.

The sequenced material came from CD4+ T cells from blood, cultured in vitro. The receptor was isolated from a human donor who had recovered from COVID-19. The genes are TRBV7-3 and TRBJ1-1, with 8 nucleotides matching TRBD1. CDR3 protein: CASSLSLRGRGTEAFF. The CDR3 DNA is TGTGCCAGCAGCTTAAGTCTCAGGGGGCGCGGTACTGAAGCTTTCTTT.